This TCR beta chain comes out of a study of shared clonotypes between healthy human individuals. Study results and caveats: Naive subsets usually exceeded memory subsets in estimated richness.

The V end was cut by 4 bases, the J end by 1 base, with 9 bases between. The CDR3 covers 13 residues. Looked up from germline, CDR1 is GTSNPN and CDR2 is SVGIG (reference sequence). Remarks on this clone: Its antigen is not identified.

Sequenced by immunoSEQ multiplex PCR; TCRdb stores in-frame clones only, minus some. This table holds about 980,000 clones, roughly 72% found once. Sequencing was performed on memory CD4+ T cells sorted from blood. The subset is: CD45RA-negative fraction. This chain joins TRBV30 and TRBJ2-3; D unresolved. The receptor comes from a young man in good health. The DNA for the CDR3 is TGTGCCTGGAACCAGGCCGGCACAGATACGCAGTATTTT. Translating gives CAWNQAGTDTQYF.